Presented here are 27 T cell receptor beta chains from one specimen sequenced in a study of a mutant IDH1 vaccine in newly diagnosed glioma (dated by TCRdb to about 2021). These receptors have no known antigen. Libraries were made using the immunoSEQ multiplex PCR assay. TCRdb carries this immuneACCESS record with in-frame sequences only. Its versions omit some clonotypes, under half of them owing to an unresolved V gene in the studies checked, with the rest unexplained. Present in this sample are about 40,000 clones, roughly 83% of which were seen just once. The ten largest account for under 6% of the sample. This specimen's time point label, per the study, means: week 35, safety follow-up. Each vaccine dose, consisting of 300 ug of a 20-mer mutant IDH1 peptide in Montanide, was administered subcutaneously with topical imiquimod. This material consisted of PBMCs, taken from a glioma patient whose treatment included an IDH1 peptide vaccine. These receptors were taken from a woman between 50 and 59 years old with glioma.

The gene calls are TRBV6-5 and TRBJ2-7; either TRBD1 or TRBD2 may fit D (5 bases each). CDR1 and CDR2 (germline): MNHEY, SVGAGI. V was shortened by 9 bases and J by 4 bases, with 10 bases between the two germline ends. The CDR3 has 11 residues. DNA of the CDR3: TGTGCCAGTAGGGGCGGGTACGAGCAGTACTTC. Its protein product is CASRGGYEQYF.

This sequence joins TRBV6-5 and TRBJ1-2, with D possibly matching TRBD1 (6 bases). CDR3 length: 15 amino acids. The V end was cut by 6 bases, the J end by 4 bases, with 18 bases between. From germline, CDR1 is MNHEY and CDR2 SVGAGI. The CDR3 DNA sequence: TGTGCCAGCAGCTACCGGTATGACAGGTCCTATGGCTACACCTTC. Residues: CASSYRYDRSYGYTF.

This chain connects TRBV27 to TRBJ2-7; possible D gene TRBD2, 6 bases. Germline assignment: CDR1 MNHEY and CDR2 SMNVEV (reference sequence). The CDR3 has 14 amino acids. The germline V and J ends were trimmed by 5 bases and 6 bases, with 17 bases remaining between them. CDR3 coding DNA: TGTGCCAGCAGTGCCTCCTGGGGGGTTGGCGAGCAGTACTTC. As protein: CASSASWGVGEQYF.

The chain uses TRBV27 and TRBJ1-3; D not certain. V lost 4 bases and J 0 bases, leaving 7 bases between the germline ends. In germline, CDR1 is MNHEY, CDR2 SMNVEV (reference sequence). The CDR3 spans 14 residues. This CDR3 is CASSSGGSGNTIYF. CDR3 coding DNA: TGTGCCAGCAGTTCGGGCGGCTCTGGAAACACCATATATTTT.

The chain couples TRBV4-1 to TRBJ1-4; 8 nucleotides line up with TRBD1. V lost 3 bases to trimming and J lost 4 bases; unmatched junction nucleotides: 10. This CDR3 has 17 amino acids. The germline V gene encodes CDR1 MGHRA and CDR2 YSYEKL. The CDR3 coding sequence is TGCGCCAGCAGCCATCTCGACAGGGGCGGCCATAATGAAAAACTGTTTTTT. This codes for CASSHLDRGGHNEKLFF.

The chain joins TRBV2 to TRBJ2-1, with TRBD2 matching 11 bases. The CDR3 totals 19 residues. Germline V lookup: CDR1 SNHLY, CDR2 FYNNEI. The junction had 12 bases not matched to a gene; V was cut back by 4 bases and J by 1 base. The CDR3 loop is CASSAVGLAGGRSYNEQFF. The CDR3 nucleotides read TGTGCCAGCAGTGCGGTCGGCCTAGCGGGGGGTCGGTCCTACAATGAGCAGTTCTTC.

This chain joins TRBV29-1 and TRBJ2-5; 10 nucleotides align to TRBD1. The CDR3 is 14 amino acids. Germline CDR1 is SQVTM and CDR2 is ANQGSEA. V was clipped by 6 bases and J by 5 bases; unmatched bases: 9. The CDR3 DNA reads TGCAGCGTGGGGGGACAGGGGAGGCAGGAGACCCAGTACTTC. It encodes CSVGGQGRQETQYF.

This rearrangement joins TRBV19 to TRBJ1-1; D is undetermined. Trimming left V 5 bases short and J 6 bases short, with 7 bases between. CDR3 length equals 11 residues. CDR1 is LNHDA and CDR2 is SQIVND in the germline V gene (reference sequence). Here the CDR3 reads CASSYRAEAFF. CDR3 nucleotides: TGTGCCAGTAGTTATCGTGCTGAAGCTTTCTTT.

This sequence joins TRBV6-5 and TRBJ1-5; D not certain. This CDR3 is built from 12 residues. V lost 6 bases and J 1 base, leaving 4 bases between the germline ends. Germline V gene sequence: CDR1 MNHEY, CDR2 SVGAGI. As DNA, the CDR3 is TGTGCCAGCAGCGGGAGCAATCAGCCCCAGCATTTT. It specifies CASSGSNQPQHF.

The chain combines TRBV19 with TRBJ1-6; TRBD1 matches 9 bases. The germline V gene encodes CDR1 LNHDA and CDR2 SQIVND (reference sequence). Trimming cost V 7 bases and J 1 base; bases outside gene matches: 5. The CDR3 is 16 amino acids. CDR3 loop: CASKTGGVSYNSPLHF. CDR3 bases: TGTGCCAGTAAGACAGGGGGAGTGTCCTATAATTCACCCCTCCACTTT.

V usage is TRBV7-2 and J usage is TRBJ2-7, with D uncertain. The germline V and J ends were trimmed by 1 base and 2 bases, with 12 bases remaining between them. The CDR3 is 15 amino acids. Germline V gene lookup returns CDR1 SGHTA and CDR2 FQGNSA. CDR3 DNA sequence: TGTGCCAGCAGCTTAGTAGGCAGGCGAGCCTACGAGCAGTACTTC. It yields the protein CASSLVGRRAYEQYF.

This CDR3 reads CASSLGTGGENTEAFF. CDR3 DNA sequence: TGTGCCAGCAGCCTCGGGACAGGAGGGGAGAACACTGAAGCTTTCTTT. The chain recombines TRBV5-4 with TRBJ1-1, with 8 bases matching TRBD1. Trimming took 4 bases from V and 1 from J; bases not matched to a gene: 9. This CDR3 contains 16 residues. Germline V gene sequence: CDR1 SGHNT, CDR2 YYREEE (reference sequence). Combining the CDR3 with reference TRBV5-4 and TRBJ1-1 gives the whole variable domain ETGVTQSPTHLIKTRGQQVTLRCSSQSGHNTVSWYQQALGQGPQFIFQYYREEENGRGNFPPRFSGLQFPNYSSELNVNALELDDSALYLCASSLGTGGENTEAFFGQGTRLTVV.

A single count supports this clone. V is TRBV6-5 and J is TRBJ2-7, with D maybe TRBD2 (7 bases). V was shortened by 0 bases and J by 5 bases, with 14 bases between the two germline ends. Germline V lookup: CDR1 MNHEY, CDR2 SVGAGI. The CDR3 is 15 residues long. CDR3 DNA: TGTGCCAGCAGTTACTCCGGGGGGCCCGGCCACGAGCAGTACTTC. This encodes CASSYSGGPGHEQYF.

This clone has a handful of counts. The sample holds other DNA sequences that translate to the same CDR3. The chain employs TRBV6-5 and TRBJ1-1; D call uncertain. Germline CDR1 and CDR2: MNHEY and SVGAGI. CDR3 length: 10 residues. The ends were cut back, 8 bases at V and 5 bases at J, with 6 bases in the middle. The CDR3 loop reads CASGRTEAFF. The CDR3 bases are TGTGCCAGCGGACGGACTGAAGCTTTCTTT.

This chain links TRBV6-5 with TRBJ1-2; possible D gene TRBD1, 6 bases. Trimming stripped 6 bases from V and 7 bases from J, with 9 bases between. Looked up from germline, CDR1 is MNHEY and CDR2 is SVGAGI. This CDR3 spans 11 amino acids. The CDR3 sequence: CASRWGAGYTF. In DNA, the CDR3 is TGTGCCAGCAGATGGGGGGCTGGCTACACCTTC.

The genes are TRBV11-3 and TRBJ1-2; 8 bases are a match to TRBD1. Germline V gives CDR1 SGHNT, CDR2 YENEEA. The V and J ends lost 6 bases and 6 bases, in that order; junction bases with no gene match: 9. The CDR3 contains 14 residues. The CDR3 DNA reads as TGTGCCAGCAGTTTGGGGACAGGTTGGAATGGCTACACCTTC. Translation: CASSLGTGWNGYTF.

The chain links TRBV9 to TRBJ2-7; the match to TRBD1 covers 8 bases. V shed 0 bases and J 3 bases; nucleotides not matched to a gene: 8. Germline CDR1 SGDLS, CDR2 YYNGEE. This CDR3 is 16 amino acids long. The CDR3 spells CASSVGGTGSIYEQYF. CDR3 coding DNA: TGTGCCAGCAGCGTAGGGGGGACAGGATCCATCTACGAGCAGTACTTC.

The chain uses TRBV5-4 and TRBJ2-7, with D perhaps TRBD2 (5 bases). Per the germline V gene, CDR1 is SGHNT and CDR2 is YYREEE (reference sequence). V was trimmed by 2 bases and J by 2 bases, leaving 11 bases between them. The CDR3 length is 14 residues. The CDR3 sequence is CASSLPDSPYEQYF. The DNA for the CDR3 is TGTGCCAGCAGCTTACCGGACTCCCCCTACGAGCAGTACTTC.

This clone has a single count. DNA of the CDR3: TGCGCCAGCAGCCCACCGGACCCAGGGACTGAAAAACTGTTTTTT. As protein: CASSPPDPGTEKLFF. The rearrangement links TRBV5-1 to TRBJ1-4, with a possible D match to TRBD1 (5 bases). Trimming shortened V by 4 bases and J by 7 bases, and 17 bases separated the two germline ends. The CDR3 consists of 15 residues. Germline CDR1 and CDR2: SGHRS and YFSETQ. The full variable domain, rest sourced from reference TRBV5-1 and TRBJ1-4, is KAGVTQTPRYLIKTRGQQVTLSCSPISGHRSVSWYQQTPGQGLQFLFEYFSETQRNKGNFPGRFSGRQFSNSRSEMNVSTLELGDSALYLCASSPPDPGTEKLFFGSGTQLSVL.

This clone showed up just a few times. V gene TRBV4-1 combines with J gene TRBJ1-5, with 7 bases that match TRBD1. The CDR3 consists of 18 residues. Germline loops: CDR1 MGHRA, CDR2 YSYEKL. The junction had 9 bases not matched to a gene; V was cut back by 0 bases and J by 1 base. DNA for the CDR3: TGCGCCAGCAGCCAAGATGAGGTGCGAGGGGGCAGCAATCAGCCCCAGCATTTT. It is translated as CASSQDEVRGGSNQPQHF.

The chain carries TRBV5-1 and TRBJ2-3; TRBD2 is a possible D gene (7 bases). From germline, CDR1 is SGHRS and CDR2 YFSETQ. CDR3 length: 16 residues. Between the trimmed V and J ends, which lost 4 bases and 6 bases, there was a span of 21 bases. In nucleotides, the CDR3 is TGCGCCAGCAGCCCCCGGGAGGAGGGTCAGGGGGATACGCAGTATTTT. Protein product: CASSPREEGQGDTQYF.

This sequence joins TRBV5-4 and TRBJ1-1; TRBD1 matches at 10 bases. From germline, CDR1 is SGHNT and CDR2 YYREEE (reference sequence). CDR3 length: 14 residues. The J segment lost 5 bases and the V segment lost 4 bases, leaving 5 bases of the junction unmatched. CDR3 amino acids: CASSLDRGRTEAFF. In nucleotides, the CDR3 is TGTGCCAGCAGCCTAGACAGGGGGCGGACTGAAGCTTTCTTT. Full variable domain (missing parts from reference TRBV5-4 and TRBJ1-1): ETGVTQSPTHLIKTRGQQVTLRCSSQSGHNTVSWYQQALGQGPQFIFQYYREEENGRGNFPPRFSGLQFPNYSSELNVNALELDDSALYLCASSLDRGRTEAFFGQGTRLTVV.

J is TRBJ2-7 and V is TRBV5-6; 8 nucleotides align to TRBD2. Germline trimming cut 5 bases from V and 3 bases from J; bases unmatched to any gene: 13. Germline V lookup: CDR1 SGHDT, CDR2 YYEEEE. The CDR3 consists of 16 residues. The CDR3 DNA reads TGTGCCAGCAGTTTCCTTCGAGGCGGGGGGCTCTACGAGCAGTACTTC. Amino acid sequence: CASSFLRGGGLYEQYF.

The chain joins TRBV18 to TRBJ2-1; 8 bases match TRBD2. Trimming cost V 3 bases and J 0 bases; bases outside gene matches: 7. In germline, CDR1 is KGHSH, CDR2 LQKENI. The CDR3 loop spans 17 amino acids. The CDR3 coding sequence is TGTGCCAGCTCACCGCCTGGGGCGGGGGGCTCCTACAATGAGCAGTTCTTC. As protein: CASSPPGAGGSYNEQFF. The full variable domain, its missing parts supplied by reference TRBV18 and TRBJ2-1, is NAGVMQNPRHLVRRRGQEARLRCSPMKGHSHVYWYRQLPEEGLKFMVYLQKENIIDESGMPKERFSAEFPKEGPSILRIQQVVRGDSAAYFCASSPPGAGGSYNEQFFGPGTRLTVL.

The CDR3 protein is CASSIGPYEQYF. DNA of the CDR3: TGTGCCAGCAGCATAGGACCCTACGAGCAGTACTTC. The genes are TRBV7-2 and TRBJ2-7; D ambiguous. The germline gives CDR1 SGHTA, CDR2 FQGNSA. V lost 5 bases to trimming and J lost 2 bases, with 7 bases between them. The CDR3 contains 12 residues.

This clone showed up just once. The V call is TRBV28, the J call TRBJ2-6, with unresolved D. This CDR3 has 15 residues. V gave up 3 bases and J gave up 0 bases, with 6 bases separating them. Germline V lookup: CDR1 MDHEN, CDR2 SYDVKM. CDR3 coding DNA: TGTGCCAGCAGTTTTCCAGGCTCTGGGGCCAACGTCCTGACTTTC. This gives the protein CASSFPGSGANVLTF.

The chain is built from TRBV2 and TRBJ1-2; possible D gene TRBD1, 5 bases. V lost 0 bases and J lost 4, with 15 bases in between. The CDR3 has 16 amino acids. Germline V CDR1 and CDR2: SNHLY, FYNNEI. The DNA of the CDR3 is TGTGCCAGCAGTGAAGCGCTTCAGTCAGGGAGCTATGGCTACACCTTC. It translates to CASSEALQSGSYGYTF. The full variable domain, with the rest looked up from reference TRBV2 and TRBJ1-2, is EPEVTQTPSHQVTQMGQEVILRCVPISNHLYFYWYRQILGQKVEFLVSFYNNEISEKSEIFDDQFSVERPDGSNFTLKIRSTKLEDSAMYFCASSEALQSGSYGYTFGSGTRLTVV.